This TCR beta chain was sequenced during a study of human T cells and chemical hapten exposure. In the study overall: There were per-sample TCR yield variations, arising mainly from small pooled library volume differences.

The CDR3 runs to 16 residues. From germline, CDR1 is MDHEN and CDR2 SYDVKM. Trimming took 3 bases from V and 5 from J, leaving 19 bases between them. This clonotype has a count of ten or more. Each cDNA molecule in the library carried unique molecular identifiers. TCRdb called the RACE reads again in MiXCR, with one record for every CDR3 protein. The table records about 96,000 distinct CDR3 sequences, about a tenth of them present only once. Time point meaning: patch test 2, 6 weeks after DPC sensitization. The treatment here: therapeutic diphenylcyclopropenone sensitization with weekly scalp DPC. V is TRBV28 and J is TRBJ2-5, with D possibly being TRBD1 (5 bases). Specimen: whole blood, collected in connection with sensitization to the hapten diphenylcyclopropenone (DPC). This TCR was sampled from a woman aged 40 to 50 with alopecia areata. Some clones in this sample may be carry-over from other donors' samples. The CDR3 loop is CASSLVGRAGWETQYF. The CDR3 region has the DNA TGTGCCAGCAGTTTGGTTGGCAGGGCAGGGTGGGAGACCCAGTACTTC.